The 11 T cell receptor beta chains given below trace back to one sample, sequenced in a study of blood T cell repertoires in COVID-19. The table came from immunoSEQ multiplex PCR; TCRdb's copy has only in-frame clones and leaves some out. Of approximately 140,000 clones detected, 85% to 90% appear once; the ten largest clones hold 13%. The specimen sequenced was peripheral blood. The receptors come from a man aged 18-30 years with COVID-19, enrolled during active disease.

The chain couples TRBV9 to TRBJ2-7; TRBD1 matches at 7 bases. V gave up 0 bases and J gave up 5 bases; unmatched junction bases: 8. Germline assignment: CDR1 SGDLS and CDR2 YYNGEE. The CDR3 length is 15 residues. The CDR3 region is CASSVGRGNVHEQYF. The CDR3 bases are TGTGCCAGCAGCGTAGGCAGGGGGAATGTACACGAGCAGTACTTC. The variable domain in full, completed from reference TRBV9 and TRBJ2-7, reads DSGVTQTPKHLITATGQRVTLRCSPRSGDLSVYWYQQSLDQGLQFLIQYYNGEERAKGNILERFSAQQFPDLHSELNLSSLELGDSALYFCASSVGRGNVHEQYFGPGTRLTVT.

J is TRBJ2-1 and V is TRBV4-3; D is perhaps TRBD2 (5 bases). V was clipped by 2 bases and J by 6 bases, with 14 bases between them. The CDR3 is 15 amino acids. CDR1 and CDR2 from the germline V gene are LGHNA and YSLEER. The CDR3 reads CASSQRMGAVNEQFF. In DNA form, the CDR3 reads TGCGCCAGCAGCCAAAGGATGGGAGCGGTCAATGAGCAGTTCTTC.

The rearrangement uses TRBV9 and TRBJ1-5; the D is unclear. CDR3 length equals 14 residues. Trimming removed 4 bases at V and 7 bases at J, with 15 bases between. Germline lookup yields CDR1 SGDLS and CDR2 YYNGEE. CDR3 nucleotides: TGTGCCAGCAGCCCATCAGCGGTTAGCCAGCCCCAGCATTTT. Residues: CASSPSAVSQPQHF.

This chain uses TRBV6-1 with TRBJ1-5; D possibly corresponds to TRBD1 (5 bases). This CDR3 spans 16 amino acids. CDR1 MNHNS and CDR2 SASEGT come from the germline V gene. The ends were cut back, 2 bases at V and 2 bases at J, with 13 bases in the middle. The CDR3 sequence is CASSEQQVGGNQPQHF. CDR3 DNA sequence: TGTGCCAGCAGTGAACAACAGGTCGGCGGCAATCAGCCCCAGCATTTT.

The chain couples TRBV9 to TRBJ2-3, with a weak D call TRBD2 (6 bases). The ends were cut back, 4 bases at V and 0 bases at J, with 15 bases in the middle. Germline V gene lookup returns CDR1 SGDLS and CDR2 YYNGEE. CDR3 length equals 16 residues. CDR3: CASSSRRGTSTDTQYF. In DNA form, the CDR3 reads TGTGCCAGCAGCTCCCGGCGGGGAACTAGCACAGATACGCAGTATTTT.

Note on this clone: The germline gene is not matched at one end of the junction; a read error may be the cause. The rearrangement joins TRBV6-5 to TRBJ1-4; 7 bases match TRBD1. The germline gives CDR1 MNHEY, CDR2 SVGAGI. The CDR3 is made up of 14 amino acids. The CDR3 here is CASSPRGLDEKLLF. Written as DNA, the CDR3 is TGTGCCAGCAGTCCCAGGGGGTTGGATGAAAAACTGCTTTTT.

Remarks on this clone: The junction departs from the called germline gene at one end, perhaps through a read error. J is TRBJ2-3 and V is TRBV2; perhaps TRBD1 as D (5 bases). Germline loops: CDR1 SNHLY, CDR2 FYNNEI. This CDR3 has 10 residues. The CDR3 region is CASSTGQLGF. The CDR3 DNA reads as TGTGCCAGCAGCACCGGACAACTGGGTTTT.

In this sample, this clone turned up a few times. The CDR3 spells CASSNPRGGGYTF. The CDR3 nucleotides are TGTGCCAGCAGCAACCCCAGGGGCGGGGGCTACACCTTC. The J gene is TRBJ1-2, the V gene TRBV6-2 or TRBV6-3; perhaps TRBD1 as D (6 bases). V was cut by 6 bases and J by 8 bases, with 16 bases left in between. Germline V lookup: CDR1 MNHEY, CDR2 SVGEGT. The CDR3 covers 13 residues.

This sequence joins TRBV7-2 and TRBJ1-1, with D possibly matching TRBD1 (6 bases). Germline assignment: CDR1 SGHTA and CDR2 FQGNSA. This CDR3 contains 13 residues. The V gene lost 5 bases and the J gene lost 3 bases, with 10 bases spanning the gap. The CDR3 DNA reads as TGTGCCAGCAGCCCAGGACAGTACACTGAAGCTTTCTTT. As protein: CASSPGQYTEAFF.

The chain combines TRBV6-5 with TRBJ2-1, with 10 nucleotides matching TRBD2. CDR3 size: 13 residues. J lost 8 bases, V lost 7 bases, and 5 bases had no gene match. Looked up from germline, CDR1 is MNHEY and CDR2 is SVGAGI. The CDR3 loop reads CASKASGSDEQFF. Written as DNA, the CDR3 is TGTGCCAGCAAGGCTAGCGGGAGCGATGAGCAGTTCTTC.

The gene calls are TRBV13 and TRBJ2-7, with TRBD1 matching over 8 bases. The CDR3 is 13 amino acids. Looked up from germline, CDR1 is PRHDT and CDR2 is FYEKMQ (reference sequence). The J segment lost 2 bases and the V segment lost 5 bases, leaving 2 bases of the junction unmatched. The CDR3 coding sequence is TGTGCCAGCAGCCCACAGGGGGCCTACGAGCAGTACTTC. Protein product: CASSPQGAYEQYF.